The 11 T cell receptor beta chains reported below all come from one sample, sequenced in a study of blood T cell repertoires in COVID-19. The data were produced by immunoSEQ multiplex PCR, yet TCRdb's version contains in-frame clones alone and is incomplete. The sample shows roughly 320,000 clones, 90% to 95% of them seen only once. Sequencing used PBMCs or T cells enriched from blood (not recorded which). The receptors originated from a woman in her 30s who had been exposed to COVID-19.

In its sample, this clone was seen a few times. The V gene is TRBV2, the J gene TRBJ2-7; 9 bases agree with TRBD1. Germline V gene data show CDR1 as SNHLY and CDR2 as FYNNEI. V lost 6 bases to trimming and J lost 0 bases; unmatched junction nucleotides: 3. This CDR3 has 14 amino acids. CDR3 in amino acids: CASRATGGSYEQYF. CDR3 coding DNA: TGTGCCAGCAGGGCGACAGGGGGCTCCTACGAGCAGTACTTC.

The chain uses TRBV4-2 and TRBJ1-1, with 9 bases that match TRBD1. CDR3 length: 13 amino acids. The trim removed 2 bases at V and 11 bases at J, leaving 6 bases unmatched. Germline loops: CDR1 LGHNA, CDR2 YNFKEQ. In nucleotides, the CDR3 is TGTGCCAGCAGCCAATGGGTAGGGACAGGGGCTTTCTTT. This translates into CASSQWVGTGAFF.

The chain recombines TRBV25-1 with TRBJ1-1, with D unresolved. The CDR3 loop spans 12 amino acids. Looked up from germline, CDR1 is MGHDK and CDR2 is SYGVNS. Trimming removed 2 bases from V and 8 bases from J, with 9 bases in between. The CDR3 loop reads CASSESRWEAFF. As DNA, the CDR3 is TGTGCCAGCAGTGAAAGCAGGTGGGAAGCTTTCTTT.

This rearrangement joins TRBV5-1 to TRBJ2-7; 7 bases match TRBD1. J lost 5 bases, V lost 2 bases, and 10 bases had no gene match. From germline, CDR1 is SGHRS and CDR2 YFSETQ. The CDR3 length is 15 residues. CDR3 loop: CASSLPGTVNHEQYF. CDR3 sequence (DNA): TGCGCCAGCAGCTTACCAGGGACAGTAAACCACGAGCAGTACTTC.

The rearrangement uses TRBV6-5 and TRBJ1-1; 7 nucleotides line up with TRBD1. CDR3 length equals 15 residues. Trimming at V came to 6 bases and at J to 2 bases, leaving 9 bases not matched to a gene. Germline CDR1 is MNHEY and CDR2 is SVGAGI. The CDR3: CASSDGTVFNTEAFF. As DNA, the CDR3 is TGTGCCAGCAGCGACGGGACAGTCTTCAACACTGAAGCTTTCTTT.

The chain recombines TRBV11-1 with TRBJ2-1; D uncertain. Germline CDR1 SGHAT, CDR2 FQDESV (reference sequence). V gave up 7 bases and J gave up 9 bases, with 16 bases separating them. This CDR3 contains 13 residues. The CDR3, as DNA: TGTGCCAGCACCACCCCACCCATAGCTGAGCAGTTCTTC. This sequence encodes CASTTPPIAEQFF.

The chain carries TRBV7-9 and TRBJ1-1; D is ambiguous. The CDR3 has 14 residues. Germline V gene data show CDR1 as SEHNR and CDR2 as FQNEAQ (reference sequence). V lost 1 base and J 2 bases, leaving 8 bases between the germline ends. CDR3 sequence: CASSLEIVNTEAFF. The CDR3, as DNA: TGTGCCAGCAGCTTAGAAATTGTAAACACTGAAGCTTTCTTT.

V and J are TRBV7-2 and TRBJ2-5, with TRBD2 matching 16 bases. J gave up 5 bases and V 4 bases, and 4 bases lay outside the gene matches. There are 16 residues in the CDR3. The germline gives CDR1 SGHTA, CDR2 FQGNSA. CDR3 amino acids: CASSSGLAGGPETQYF. CDR3 nucleotide sequence: TGTGCCAGCAGCTCGGGACTAGCGGGGGGGCCGGAGACCCAGTACTTC.

The J gene is TRBJ2-7, the V gene TRBV20-1; tentatively, D is TRBD1 (6 bases). The CDR3 has 11 residues. Germline V gives CDR1 DFQATT, CDR2 SNEGSKA (reference sequence). Trimming took off 6 bases at V and 4 bases at J, with 10 bases between the two ends. Here the CDR3 DNA reads TGCAGTGCCACAGGGCGGTACGAGCAGTACTTC. Its protein is CSATGRYEQYF.

In DNA form, the CDR3 reads TGTGCCAGCAGCCCATTACGGCGGAGAAGAGAAGCTTTCTTT. Translating gives CASSPLRRRREAFF. The chain employs TRBV7-9 and TRBJ1-1; D not resolved. This CDR3 has 14 residues. V gave up 5 bases and J gave up 8 bases, with 18 bases separating them. Germline CDR1 reads SEHNR; CDR2 reads FQNEAQ (reference sequence).

This rearrangement joins TRBV27 to TRBJ1-4; 11 bases line up with TRBD1. The junction had 6 bases not matched to a gene; V was cut back by 5 bases and J by 7 bases. The CDR3 contains 15 residues. CDR1 and CDR2 (germline): MNHEY, SMNVEV (reference sequence). CDR3 region: CASSQAGTGGEKLFF. In DNA, the CDR3 is TGTGCCAGCAGTCAAGCCGGGACAGGGGGTGAAAAACTGTTTTTT.